This TCR beta chain was identified in a study of TIL therapy for anti-PD-1-resistant metastatic lung cancer. Study-wide background: Median tumor PD-L1 proportion score was roughly 6%.

The immunoSEQ assay was v3. Each library reached some 2 million read pairs, or about 5-6.5 million at deep level. Sequencing used immunoSEQ multiplex PCR; TCRdb keeps in-frame clones, though not all of them. The data contain just over 25,000 clones, around 70% of them singletons. As for time point: pre-treatment sample, taken before nivolumab and TIL therapy. The tumor samples were excised metastases, mostly pleural nodules or supraclavicular lymph nodes. Patients then received nivolumab; progressors got lymphodepletion, TIL and IL-2. Germline V CDR1 and CDR2: SGHAT, FQNNGV. The CDR3 consists of 15 residues. Trimming took 2 bases from V and 4 from J; bases not matched to a gene: 7. Study results and caveats: Many TIL product clones were absent from baseline tumor, suggesting clonal contraction.

Comments on this clone: Its antigen is not identified.

The chain is built from TRBV11-2 and TRBJ2-5; TRBD2 aligns across 7 bases. This TCR was recovered from a person aged 25 to 85 with non-small cell lung cancer. Here the sequenced sample was tumor tissue, taken at baseline. CDR3 in DNA: TGTGCCAGCAGCTTAAATCCAACGGGAGGAGAGACCCAGTACTTC. This translates into CASSLNPTGGETQYF.